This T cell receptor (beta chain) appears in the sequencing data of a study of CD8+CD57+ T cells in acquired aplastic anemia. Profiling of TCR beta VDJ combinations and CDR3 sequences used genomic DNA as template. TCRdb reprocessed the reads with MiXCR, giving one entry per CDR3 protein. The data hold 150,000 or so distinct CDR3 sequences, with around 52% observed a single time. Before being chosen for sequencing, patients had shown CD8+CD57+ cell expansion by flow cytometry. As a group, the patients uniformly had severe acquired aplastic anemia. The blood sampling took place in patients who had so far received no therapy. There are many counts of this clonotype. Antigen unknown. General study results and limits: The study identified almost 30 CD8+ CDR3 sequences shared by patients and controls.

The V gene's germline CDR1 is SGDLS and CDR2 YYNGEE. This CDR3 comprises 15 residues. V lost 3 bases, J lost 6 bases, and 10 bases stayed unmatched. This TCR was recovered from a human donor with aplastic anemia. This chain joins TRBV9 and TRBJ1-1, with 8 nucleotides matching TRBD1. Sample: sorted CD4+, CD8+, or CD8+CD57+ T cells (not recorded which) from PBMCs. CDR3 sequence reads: CASSALTGGRPEAFF. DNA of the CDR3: TGTGCCAGCAGCGCCTTAACAGGGGGTAGGCCTGAAGCTTTCTTT.